The clone carrying this T cell receptor beta chain has only one observation. Its antigen remains unknown. This sample stems from a study of T cell responses to AZD1222 COVID-19 vaccine. Points from the study as a whole: The donors showed a predominance of white British ancestry and of females, with possible underestimation of clonal diversity. In the spike-specific TCR repertoire, nearly half reportedly target unmutated variant regions.

Generated by immunoSEQ multiplex PCR, the TCRdb table keeps only in-frame clones and is missing some. Altogether fewer than 100,000 clones are present, roughly nine tenths being singletons, with the ten largest covering about 13%. Germline CDR1 reads SQVTM; CDR2 reads ANQGSEA. Deletions cut 5 bases from V and 2 bases from J, with 21 bases between. The CDR3 extends over 16 amino acids. The chain recombines TRBV29-1 with TRBJ1-2; TRBD1 might be the D (6 bases). The receptor was derived from an adult in good health. The starting material was peripheral blood, obtained on day 0 of AZD1222 vaccination. CDR3 in amino acids: CSVKDSPKMGNYGYTF. The CDR3 nucleotides are TGCAGCGTTAAGGACAGCCCCAAAATGGGGAACTATGGCTACACCTTC. Full variable domain (remainder filled in from reference TRBV29-1 and TRBJ1-2): SAVISQKPSRDICQRGTSLTIQCQVDSQVTMMFWYRQQPGQSLTLIATANQGSEATYESGFVIDKFPISRPNLTFSTLTVSNMSPEDSSIYLCSVKDSPKMGNYGYTFGSGTRLTVV.